The T cell receptor (beta chain) under discussion was sequenced for a study of cytomegalovirus exposure and HLA in healthy donors. Amplification used 60 Vbeta primers and 13 Jbeta primers. The method was immunoSEQ multiplex PCR; TCRdb's version includes in-frame clones alone and lacks a portion of them. This table has 85,000 to 90,000 clones, 85% appearing once. The study, taken as a whole, reports: A later analysis linked a missense DCLRE1C variant to TCR beta V- and J-gene trimming. From TCR beta sequences, most subjects' HLA-A and HLA-B alleles were reportedly predicted accurately.

To note about this clone: Its antigen is not identified.

The sequenced sample consisted of PBMCs. The source is a middle-aged man in good health and CMV-seropositive.

The CDR3 is CASSTQTLTGELFF. CDR3 nucleotide sequence: TGTGCCAGCAGCACCCAAACTTTGACCGGGGAGCTGTTTTTT. The chain carries TRBV7-9 and TRBJ2-2; D is ambiguous. V shed 5 bases and J shed 5 bases, with 12 bases lying between them. CDR3 length: 14 residues. Germline assignment: CDR1 SEHNR and CDR2 FQNEAQ (reference sequence).